The 21 T cell receptor beta chains reported below all come from one sample, sequenced in a study of CD8+ T cells in alopecia areata. RNA was isolated and reverse transcribed to cDNA, the sequencing template. Sequencing used immunoSEQ multiplex PCR; TCRdb keeps in-frame clones, though not all of them. The sample shows under 150,000 clones, less than 65% of them seen only once. Sequencing was carried out using CD8+ T cells sorted from blood. These receptor sequences come from a human donor in good health.

This rearrangement joins TRBV13 to TRBJ2-1, with unresolved D. This CDR3 is built from 12 residues. CDR1 is PRHDT and CDR2 is FYEKMQ in the germline V gene (reference sequence). V lost 6 bases and J lost 9, with 12 bases in between. CDR3 bases: TGTGCCAGCAGTCAAGGTTGGGGTGAGCAGTTCTTC. This codes for CASSQGWGEQFF.

This chain connects TRBV27 to TRBJ2-3; D is unresolved. This CDR3 region has 14 residues. Germline V gives CDR1 MNHEY, CDR2 SMNVEV (reference sequence). The V and J ends lost 8 bases and 2 bases respectively, with 14 bases between them. The CDR3 here is CASSASSNTDTQYF. The CDR3 bases are TGTGCCAGCTCCGCGAGCTCAAACACAGATACGCAGTATTTT.

Only a few counts were recorded for this clone. The chain employs TRBV9 and TRBJ2-1; TRBD2 aligns across 11 bases. Germline V lookup: CDR1 SGDLS, CDR2 YYNGEE. The length of the CDR3 is 17 residues. Losses at the gene ends were 4 bases for V and 3 bases for J; bases not matched to a gene: 9. CDR3 sequence (DNA): TGTGCCAGCAGCCCCTTCCTTAGCGGGAGGGACTACAATGAGCAGTTCTTC. Amino acid sequence: CASSPFLSGRDYNEQFF.

The chain uses TRBV7-2 and TRBJ1-2; D gene unclear. The CDR3 loop spans 14 amino acids. V was shortened by 5 bases and J by 3 bases, with 13 bases between the two germline ends. Germline CDR1 and CDR2: SGHTA and FQGNSA. CDR3 bases: TGTGCCAGCAGCCAAGAAGAGTATCACTATGGCTACACCTTC. Translated: CASSQEEYHYGYTF.

The chain recombines TRBV19 with TRBJ1-1; 7 nucleotides match TRBD1. The CDR3 is 12 residues long. Germline assignment: CDR1 LNHDA and CDR2 SQIVND (reference sequence). Trimming cost V 3 bases and J 6 bases; bases outside gene matches: 1. CDR3 sequence reads: CASSMGTAEAFF. In DNA form, the CDR3 reads TGTGCCAGTAGTATGGGGACAGCTGAAGCTTTCTTT.

The gene calls are TRBV28 and TRBJ2-5; tentative D call: TRBD2 (5 bases). The CDR3 totals 16 residues. Germline V CDR1 and CDR2: MDHEN, SYDVKM. V lost 3 bases and J lost 2, with 16 bases in between. The CDR3 nucleotides read TGTGCCAGCAGTTTTCCGTCACACGGGGATCAAGAGACCCAGTACTTC. Its protein is CASSFPSHGDQETQYF.

This clone was seen only a few times. This chain links TRBV11-2 with TRBJ2-3; D call uncertain. The CDR3 contains 14 residues. The V end lost 5 bases, the J end lost 0 bases, and 9 bases lay between the germline ends. Germline V gene sequence: CDR1 SGHAT, CDR2 FQNNGV. CDR3 loop: CASSLSVSTDTQYF. Here the CDR3 DNA reads TGTGCCAGCAGCCTGAGCGTTAGCACAGATACGCAGTATTTT. The full variable domain, in which reference TRBV11-2 and TRBJ2-3 provide the parts outside the CDR3, is EAGVAQSPRYKIIEKRQSVAFWCNPISGHATLYWYQQILGQGPKLLIQFQNNGVVDDSQLPKDRFSAERLKGVDSTLKIQPAKLEDSAVYLCASSLSVSTDTQYFGPGTRLTVL.

The V call is TRBV27, the J call TRBJ2-7, with D tentatively TRBD2 (6 bases). The V end lost 4 bases, the J end lost 2 bases, and 9 bases lay between the germline ends. The CDR3 totals 13 residues. The germline V gene encodes CDR1 MNHEY and CDR2 SMNVEV (reference sequence). The CDR3 bases are TGTGCCAGCAGTTGGTCGGGGGCCTACGAGCAGTACTTC. Translating it yields CASSWSGAYEQYF.

This sequence joins TRBV29-1 and TRBJ2-1, with TRBD2 matching 8 bases. Germline CDR1 is SQVTM and CDR2 is ANQGSEA. The V segment lost 3 bases and the J segment 9 bases; nucleotides outside the gene matches: 4. CDR3 length: 12 amino acids. The DNA for the CDR3 is TGCAGCGTTGACTCGGGAGGGGGTGAGCAGTTCTTC. The encoded protein is CSVDSGGGEQFF.

V usage is TRBV9 and J usage is TRBJ1-2, with D hard to call. Between the trimmed V and J ends, which lost 4 bases and 2 bases, there was a span of 6 bases. From germline, CDR1 is SGDLS and CDR2 YYNGEE. The CDR3 contains 12 residues. The CDR3, as DNA: TGTGCCAGCAGCCCGGGGAACTATGGCTACACCTTC. It encodes CASSPGNYGYTF.

This chain links TRBV9 with TRBJ2-3; D uncertain. The CDR3 extends over 14 amino acids. CDR1 is SGDLS, CDR2 YYNGEE, per germline. Between the trimmed V and J ends, which lost 2 bases and 2 bases, there was a span of 9 bases. As DNA, the CDR3 is TGTGCCAGCAGCGTGAGAGAGTTCACAGATACGCAGTATTTT. It is translated as CASSVREFTDTQYF.

The chain joins TRBV29-1 to TRBJ2-1; D may be TRBD1 (6 bases). V was pared by 1 base and J by 1 base, with 11 bases between. Germline loops: CDR1 SQVTM, CDR2 ANQGSEA. This CDR3 contains 15 residues. Written as DNA, the CDR3 is TGCAGCGTTGAAGGAGAGAGGGGGTCCTACAATGAGCAGTTCTTC. Amino acid sequence: CSVEGERGSYNEQFF.

This chain connects TRBV5-1 to TRBJ1-3; D not certain. Trimming took off 0 bases at V and 1 base at J, with 11 bases between the two ends. This CDR3 spans 16 amino acids. Germline V lookup: CDR1 SGHRS, CDR2 YFSETQ. The CDR3 region is CASSLDPISSGNTIYF. DNA for the CDR3: TGCGCCAGCAGCTTGGACCCTATTAGTTCTGGAAACACCATATATTTT.

The gene calls are TRBV7-9 and TRBJ2-3; D remains ambiguous. CDR3 length: 14 amino acids. Germline loops: CDR1 SEHNR, CDR2 FQNEAQ (reference sequence). V lost 3 bases and J 1 base, leaving 8 bases between the germline ends. The CDR3 reads CASSFGQGTDTQYF. DNA for the CDR3: TGTGCCAGCAGCTTCGGGCAGGGCACAGATACGCAGTATTTT.

This clone was recorded a few times. This chain uses TRBV27 with TRBJ2-7; the match to TRBD1 covers 7 bases. The CDR3 sequence is 16 residues long. V trimming: 6 bases; J trimming: 2 bases; junction bases outside the gene matches: 13. CDR1 and CDR2 from the germline V gene are MNHEY and SMNVEV (reference sequence). In DNA, the CDR3 is TGTGCCAGCAGCCCGAAATGGGCAGGGGGTACCTACGAGCAGTACTTC. Protein: CASSPKWAGGTYEQYF.

V is TRBV6-5 and J is TRBJ2-1; D is uncertain. CDR1 is MNHEY and CDR2 is SVGAGI in the germline V gene. The V and J ends lost 5 bases and 10 bases respectively, with 15 bases between them. CDR3 length equals 13 residues. The CDR3 DNA is TGTGCCAGCAGTCCCGAACTCCGTGGAGAGCAGTTCTTC. This translates into CASSPELRGEQFF.

This clone came up once. V usage is TRBV30 and J usage is TRBJ2-2, with TRBD1 matching 7 bases. This CDR3 is built from 15 residues. Germline V gene lookup returns CDR1 GTSNPN and CDR2 SVGIG (reference sequence). Unmatched junction bases numbered 4, after V lost 3 bases and J lost 0 bases. CDR3 bases: TGTGCCTGGAGCGGACAGGACTCGAACACCGGGGAGCTGTTTTTT. The encoded protein is CAWSGQDSNTGELFF.

This chain links TRBV9 with TRBJ2-7, with D possibly TRBD1 on 5 matching bases. Trimming removed 0 bases at V and 4 bases at J, with 14 bases between. The CDR3 is 15 amino acids. CDR1 is SGDLS and CDR2 is YYNGEE in the germline V gene. For the CDR3, the DNA is TGTGCCAGCAGCGTAGGGGGCACGGGCACGTACGAGCAGTACTTC. It encodes CASSVGGTGTYEQYF.

This clone was found a few times. V and J are TRBV7-6 and TRBJ2-7, with D hard to call. CDR3 length: 14 residues. V dropped 6 bases and J dropped 0 bases, with 12 bases sitting between them. Germline values: CDR1 SGHVS, CDR2 FNYEAQ. CDR3 protein: CASSFRESSYEQYF. The CDR3 bases are TGTGCCAGCAGTTTCCGTGAGAGCTCCTACGAGCAGTACTTC.

About this clone itself: This sample also contains other DNA sequences that code for the same CDR3. This rearrangement joins TRBV9 to TRBJ2-1; TRBD2 aligns across 11 bases. CDR3 size: 16 residues. Looked up from germline, CDR1 is SGDLS and CDR2 is YYNGEE. V lost 0 bases and J lost 1; bases outside the gene matches: 0. In nucleotides, the CDR3 is TGTGCCAGCAGCGTAGGACTAGCGGGGTCCTACAATGAGCAGTTCTTC. This sequence encodes CASSVGLAGSYNEQFF.

J is TRBJ2-1 and V is TRBV5-1, with a possible D match to TRBD2 (6 bases). V dropped 0 bases and J dropped 10 bases, with 11 bases sitting between them. CDR3 length equals 13 residues. CDR1 and CDR2 (germline): SGHRS, YFSETQ. The DNA for the CDR3 is TGCGCCAGCAGCTTGGCTCCGCGGGACGAGCAGTTCTTC. It translates to CASSLAPRDEQFF.